The present T cell receptor beta chain was sequenced within a study of cytomegalovirus exposure and HLA in healthy donors. The wider study: The approximately 670 first-cohort repertoires and the 120 or so validation repertoires shared the same platform, a later analysis reported.

Worth noting for this clone: Its matching antigen is unknown.

Study-level results: The study recorded about 150 TCR beta chains that were cytomegalovirus-associated.

Repertoires were generated with immunoSEQ multiplex PCR, while TCRdb's copy carries only in-frame clones and drops some. There are tens of thousands of clones in the sample; around 91% occur only once, and more than 1.4% lies in the top ten. The donors were in the roughly 120-subject validation cohort, distinct from the approximately 700-subject first cohort. Trimming removed 4 bases from V and 4 bases from J, with 12 bases in between. The CDR3 is 15 amino acids. Germline V CDR1 and CDR2: SGHRS, YFSETQ. This rearrangement joins TRBV5-1 to TRBJ2-6, with TRBD1 as a possible D gene (5 bases). Sequencing was carried out using PBMCs. The TCR was taken from a man aged 18 to 35 in good health and CMV-seronegative. The CDR3 coding sequence is TGCGCCAGCAGCACGCAGGGAACCGGGGCCAACGTCCTGACTTTC. Translation gives CASSTQGTGANVLTF.